The source of this TCR beta chain is a study of patients and donors after allogeneic stem cell transplantation. TCRdb independently ran MiXCR on the RT-PCR reads; one entry per CDR3 protein. Seen here are 800,000 to 1,000,000 distinct CDR3 sequences, roughly 18% observed once, and the top ten hold under 6.5%. CDR1 and CDR2 (germline): SGHDN, FVKESK. CDR3 size: 12 residues. Trimming removed 0 bases from V and 12 bases from J, with 9 bases in between. Sequenced material: blood, either unsorted or a sorted T cell fraction (not recorded which). This sequence was found in a human donor who was either an allogeneic HSCT recipient or a stem cell or donor lymphocyte infusion donor (not recorded which). It is not recorded whose cells these are; they may come from a transplant donor. V gene TRBV14 combines with J gene TRBJ2-1; D perhaps matches TRBD2 (6 bases). The CDR3 loop is CASSQDRGVQFF. The CDR3 DNA reads as TGTGCCAGCAGCCAAGATCGCGGGGTGCAGTTCTTC.